Shown below are 15 T cell receptor beta chains from a single sample sequenced in a study of beta chain features in type 1 diabetes. Study conclusions and caveats: Shortening that was moderate but significant affected the TCRB CDR3s of Type 1 diabetes patients in all four CD4+ subsets.

Their antigens are not known. Expressed TCRB transcripts got sequenced, as all isolated RNA was reverse transcribed. Using immunoSEQ multiplex PCR, the repertoire was profiled, and TCRdb retains in-frame clones only, with some absent. The data show around 150,000 clones, 7% to 9.5% seen once. The source material was central memory CD4+ T cells from blood. The receptor set was obtained from a young woman with type 1 diabetes.

Ten or more counts support this clone. The rearrangement joins TRBV28 to TRBJ1-2, with D tentatively TRBD1 (6 bases). Germline CDR1 reads MDHEN; CDR2 reads SYDVKM. The length of the CDR3 is 14 residues. V dropped 4 bases and J dropped 4 bases, with 13 bases sitting between them. CDR3 protein: CASSWEGGSYGYTF. Written as DNA, the CDR3 is TGTGCCAGCAGTTGGGAGGGGGGTAGCTATGGCTACACCTTC.

V and J are TRBV23-1 and TRBJ2-7; 10 positions match TRBD1. TRBV23-1 falls under the ORF class, with uncertain function. Trimming took 2 bases from V and 2 from J; bases not matched to a gene: 9. The CDR3 has 17 residues. This chain's CDR3 is CASSQADRGRGTYEQYF. CDR3 coding DNA: TGCGCCAGCAGTCAAGCCGACAGGGGGCGCGGTACCTACGAGCAGTACTTC.

The J gene is TRBJ2-5, the V gene TRBV11-3; 12 bases line up with TRBD2. The CDR3 covers 17 residues. V shed 4 bases and J 1 base; nucleotides not matched to a gene: 7. Germline V gene data show CDR1 as SGHNT and CDR2 as YENEEA. The CDR3 nucleotides are TGTGCCAGCAGCTCCGCCGGACTAGCGGGGTCCCAAGAGACCCAGTACTTC. Protein: CASSSAGLAGSQETQYF.

This clone was detected only a few times. The chain combines TRBV7-8 with TRBJ1-2, with 10 nucleotides matching TRBD1. The CDR3 spans 14 residues. Germline CDR1 SGHVS, CDR2 FQNEAQ. V was clipped by 1 base and J by 8 bases; unmatched bases: 4. This CDR3 reads CASSLGDRGHGYTF. CDR3 nucleotide sequence: TGTGCCAGCAGCTTAGGTGACAGGGGGCACGGCTACACCTTC.

This clone was seen a handful of times. The chain is built from TRBV4-1 and TRBJ1-5; no definite D call. With 0 bases removed from V and 5 bases from J, the gap between germline ends came to 5 bases. This CDR3 region has 13 residues. The germline V gene has CDR1 MGHRA and CDR2 YSYEKL. The CDR3 DNA follows: TGCGCCAGCAGCCAAGACAGGTATCAGCCCCAGCATTTT. Protein sequence: CASSQDRYQPQHF.

This chain connects TRBV15 to TRBJ1-1; D not resolved. Germline assignment: CDR1 LNHNV and CDR2 YYDKDF (reference sequence). The length of the CDR3 is 16 residues. V lost 9 bases, J lost 1 base, and 21 bases lay in between. Here the CDR3 DNA reads TGTGCCACGCACCCTGGAGGACGAGAAGCGAACACTGAAGCTTTCTTT. Protein: CATHPGGREANTEAFF.

V usage is TRBV5-1 and J usage is TRBJ1-1, with D uncertain. CDR1 and CDR2 from the germline V gene are SGHRS and YFSETQ. Trimming cost V 1 base and J 0 bases, with 4 bases left between them. The CDR3 consists of 13 residues. The CDR3 DNA reads TGCGCCAGCAGCTTGACATTGAACACTGAAGCTTTCTTT. As protein: CASSLTLNTEAFF.

In this sample, this clone turned up a few times. The CDR3 nucleotides read TGTGCCAGCAGCAAGGGACAGGGGGCCTCTGAAGCTTTCTTT. The encoded protein is CASSKGQGASEAFF. This chain uses TRBV11-2 with TRBJ1-1, with 12 positions matching TRBD1. The CDR3 sequence is 14 residues long. V shed 5 bases and J 6 bases; nucleotides not matched to a gene: 4. In germline, CDR1 is SGHAT, CDR2 FQNNGV.

This clone occurred a few times. The chain recombines TRBV6-5 with TRBJ2-5; D not certain. This CDR3 contains 12 residues. Germline values: CDR1 MNHEY, CDR2 SVGAGI. V was trimmed by 6 bases and J by 4 bases, leaving 9 bases between them. The CDR3 loop is CASSLSRETQYF. The CDR3 region has the DNA TGTGCCAGCAGCCTCTCTAGAGAGACCCAGTACTTC.

V gene TRBV5-1 combines with J gene TRBJ2-3, with D perhaps TRBD1 (6 bases). The CDR3 is 15 residues long. V was shortened by 0 bases and J by 2 bases, with 10 bases between the two germline ends. Germline V gene sequence: CDR1 SGHRS, CDR2 YFSETQ. CDR3 coding DNA: TGCGCCAGCAGCTTGGATGGGACACACACAGATACGCAGTATTTT. Its translation is CASSLDGTHTDTQYF.

The chain couples TRBV9 to TRBJ1-2; 7 positions match TRBD1. The ends lost 2 bases at V and 6 bases at J; junction bases unmatched: 7. The CDR3 length is 14 residues. CDR1 SGDLS and CDR2 YYNGEE come from the germline V gene. CDR3 nucleotide sequence: TGTGCCAGCAGCGTGCAGACAGGGACGCATGGCTACACCTTC. Translation: CASSVQTGTHGYTF.

The chain uses TRBV11-2 and TRBJ2-6; D remains ambiguous. Trimming took 5 bases from V and 0 from J, leaving 8 bases between them. Germline loops: CDR1 SGHAT, CDR2 FQNNGV. The CDR3 has 15 residues. The CDR3 DNA reads TGTGCCAGCAGCCCGTTTTTCTCTGGGGCCAACGTCCTGACTTTC. Residues: CASSPFFSGANVLTF.

This clone was observed a handful of times. V is TRBV7-9 and J is TRBJ1-2; 7 bases agree with TRBD1. J was trimmed by 5 bases and V by 3 bases; bases with no gene match: 6. The germline V gene has CDR1 SEHNR and CDR2 FQNEAQ (reference sequence). The CDR3 has 14 residues. In DNA form, the CDR3 reads TGTGCCAGCAGCTTGGCCGGGACAGTTTATGGCTACACCTTC. It codes for CASSLAGTVYGYTF.

In nucleotides, the CDR3 is TGTGCCAGCAGTTTATACGGGACAGCTAACACTGAAGCTTTCTTT. Protein sequence: CASSLYGTANTEAFF. The chain links TRBV28 to TRBJ1-1, with 7 bases fitting TRBD1. The CDR3 is 15 residues long. J was trimmed by 2 bases and V by 1 base; bases with no gene match: 4. Per the germline V gene, CDR1 is MDHEN and CDR2 is SYDVKM.

In its sample, this clone was seen a few times. This CDR3 reads CASSAGTGGEAFF. Written as DNA, the CDR3 is TGTGCCAGCAGTGCCGGGACAGGGGGAGAAGCTTTCTTT. This chain connects TRBV6-4 to TRBJ1-1, with 11 bases that match TRBD1. Germline loops: CDR1 MRHNA, CDR2 SNTAGT. This CDR3 is 13 amino acids long. V gave up 4 bases and J gave up 8 bases; unmatched junction bases: 3.